The 30 T cell receptor beta chains given below trace back to one sample, sequenced in a study of shared clonotypes between healthy human individuals. Positive CCR7 selection of CD45RO-negative cells yielded the naive CD8 cells, and terminally differentiated effector memory CD45RA+ cells were excluded. Sequencing used immunoSEQ multiplex PCR; TCRdb keeps in-frame clones, though not all of them. The profile shows hundreds of thousands of clones, around 96% of them singletons. Sample: naive CD8+ T cells sorted from blood. These receptors came from a woman under 40 in good health.

The V call is TRBV2, the J call TRBJ2-2; possible D gene TRBD2, 5 bases. This CDR3 region has 14 residues. Germline lookup yields CDR1 SNHLY and CDR2 FYNNEI. The germline V and J ends were trimmed by 2 bases and 8 bases, with 12 bases remaining between them. For the CDR3, the DNA is TGTGCCAGCAGTGAAAGCGGCCAACCGGGGGAGCTGTTTTTT. Translation: CASSESGQPGELFF.

The CDR3 reads CASSLSEGAETYEQYF. The DNA for the CDR3 is TGTGCCAGCAGTTTAAGTGAGGGGGCGGAGACCTACGAGCAGTACTTC. The chain carries TRBV27 and TRBJ2-7; 7 bases align to TRBD1. The germline V gene encodes CDR1 MNHEY and CDR2 SMNVEV (reference sequence). CDR3 length: 16 residues. V shed 2 bases, J shed 2 bases, and the junction held 9 bases outside the gene matches.

This chain joins TRBV28 and TRBJ2-5, with D possibly matching TRBD1 (5 bases). With the DNA end fitting TRBJ2-7 better, the J assignment may be wrong. This CDR3 spans 13 amino acids. Looked up from germline, CDR1 is MDHEN and CDR2 is SYDVKM. Here the CDR3 DNA reads TGTGCCAGCAGTTGGGCCAGGGTCTACGAGCAGTACTTC. Protein product: CASSWARVYEQYF.

The chain uses TRBV7-3 and TRBJ2-3; D gene ambiguous. V was shortened by 5 bases and J by 0 bases, with 9 bases between the two germline ends. This CDR3 spans 14 amino acids. Germline V CDR1 and CDR2: SGHTA, FQGTGA. DNA for the CDR3: TGTGCCAGCAGCCCCCACGACAGCACAGATACGCAGTATTTT. Translated: CASSPHDSTDTQYF.

As for this clone: Other DNA sequences of this sample code for an identical CDR3. This chain uses TRBV27 with TRBJ1-1, with TRBD1 identical over 7 bases. The CDR3 is 13 residues long. CDR1 is MNHEY, CDR2 SMNVEV, per germline (reference sequence). Germline trimming cut 6 bases from V and 1 base from J; bases unmatched to any gene: 2. The CDR3 sequence is CASSYRGNTEAFF. The CDR3 coding sequence is TGTGCCAGCAGCTACAGGGGGAACACTGAAGCTTTCTTT.

V is TRBV2 and J is TRBJ2-1; D is perhaps TRBD2 (7 bases). Germline V gene sequence: CDR1 SNHLY, CDR2 FYNNEI. Trimming took 7 bases from V and 8 from J, leaving 30 bases between them. This CDR3 has 18 amino acids. CDR3 nucleotides: TGTGCCAGCATGGCGGGAGTGGGTTTAGGGTACCCAGGGGATGAGCAGTTCTTC. It encodes CASMAGVGLGYPGDEQFF.

V and J are TRBV5-1 and TRBJ2-5, with TRBD2 matching over 11 bases. V was clipped by 2 bases and J by 1 base; unmatched bases: 1. CDR1 SGHRS and CDR2 YFSETQ come from the germline V gene. This CDR3 is built from 15 residues. CDR3 amino acids: CASSFGTSGQETQYF. The CDR3 nucleotides read TGCGCCAGCAGCTTTGGGACTAGCGGCCAAGAGACCCAGTACTTC.

This sequence joins TRBV27 and TRBJ1-5; 12 bases are shared with TRBD1. Germline V gene sequence: CDR1 MNHEY, CDR2 SMNVEV (reference sequence). The CDR3 spans 15 residues. V gave up 6 bases and J gave up 7 bases; unmatched junction bases: 7. The CDR3 region is CASRPGQGAWQPQHF. CDR3 DNA: TGTGCCAGCAGACCGGGACAGGGGGCCTGGCAGCCCCAGCATTTT.

This clone has ten or more counts. J is TRBJ2-7 and V is TRBV10-2; D call uncertain. Germline V gene data show CDR1 as WSHSY and CDR2 as SAAADI. This CDR3 is 15 amino acids long. Trimming left V 3 bases short and J 3 bases short, with 15 bases between. The CDR3, as DNA: TGCGCCAGCAGTGACGGCAGTCCCGATCTCTACGAGCAGTACTTC. Protein: CASSDGSPDLYEQYF.

This clone was counted once. The rearrangement links TRBV19 to TRBJ1-5; 8 bases map to TRBD1. V trimming: 8 bases; J trimming: 1 base; junction bases outside the gene matches: 4. Germline-derived CDR1 and CDR2 are LNHDA and SQIVND (reference sequence). There are 14 residues in the CDR3. This CDR3 reads CASDRGESNQPQHF. The CDR3 bases are TGTGCCAGTGACAGGGGCGAAAGCAATCAGCCCCAGCATTTT. Using reference TRBV19 and TRBJ1-5 for the parts outside the CDR3, the full variable domain is DGGITQSPKYLFRKEGQNVTLSCEQNLNHDAMYWYRQDPGQGLRLIYYSQIVNDFQKGDIAEGYSVSREKKESFPLTVTSAQKNPTAFYLCASDRGESNQPQHFGDGTRLSIL.

J is TRBJ2-5 and V is TRBV7-2; D is perhaps TRBD1 (5 bases). The DNA end favors TRBJ2-7, so the J call may be wrong. CDR3 length equals 12 residues. Per germline, CDR1 SGHTA and CDR2 FQGNSA. The CDR3 here is CASSPRGYEQYF. The DNA for the CDR3 is TGTGCCAGCAGCCCTAGGGGATACGAGCAGTACTTC.

The gene calls are TRBV11-2 and TRBJ1-2, with D unresolved. The V and J ends lost 5 bases and 2 bases respectively, with 12 bases between them. The CDR3 consists of 14 residues. Germline V gives CDR1 SGHAT, CDR2 FQNNGV. In DNA, the CDR3 is TGTGCCAGCAGCGCTCACGGACCCAACTATGGCTACACCTTC. It is translated as CASSAHGPNYGYTF.

The rearrangement links TRBV27 to TRBJ2-7, with a weak D call TRBD2 (6 bases). This CDR3 region has 14 residues. V was trimmed by 6 bases and J by 4 bases, leaving 16 bases between them. The germline V gene encodes CDR1 MNHEY and CDR2 SMNVEV (reference sequence). CDR3 loop: CASSPTSREYEQYF. In nucleotides, the CDR3 is TGTGCCAGCAGCCCAACGAGTCGGGAGTACGAGCAGTACTTC.

As to this clone: Other DNA sequences within the sample encode an identical CDR3. The chain is built from TRBV5-6 and TRBJ1-1; D gene uncertain. The V gene's germline CDR1 is SGHDT and CDR2 YYEEEE. This CDR3 region has 12 residues. Trimming took off 0 bases at V and 4 bases at J, with 4 bases between the two ends. The DNA of the CDR3 is TGTGCCAGCAGCTTGGGGAGCACTGAAGCTTTCTTT. Amino acids: CASSLGSTEAFF.

DNA for the CDR3: TGTGCCAGCTCCTGGGGAGGGGCTGAAGCTTTCTTT. It encodes CASSWGGAEAFF. The chain recombines TRBV19 with TRBJ1-1, with D possibly matching TRBD1 (5 bases). The CDR3 totals 12 residues. CDR1 and CDR2 (germline): LNHDA, SQIVND (reference sequence). The V gene lost 9 bases and the J gene lost 6 bases, with 14 bases spanning the gap.

The V and J genes are TRBV7-9 and TRBJ2-5; 7 positions match TRBD2. The V and J ends lost 5 bases and 1 base, in that order; junction bases with no gene match: 4. The CDR3 is 14 residues long. From germline, CDR1 is SEHNR and CDR2 FQNEAQ (reference sequence). CDR3: CASSPWGGQETQYF. The CDR3 nucleotides are TGTGCCAGCAGCCCATGGGGGGGCCAAGAGACCCAGTACTTC.

With respect to this clone: Within the sample, other DNA sequences also encode this same CDR3. V is TRBV28 and J is TRBJ2-7, with a tentative D call TRBD1 (6 bases). In germline, CDR1 is MDHEN, CDR2 SYDVKM. The CDR3 loop spans 12 amino acids. The germline V and J ends were trimmed by 8 bases and 0 bases, with 8 bases remaining between them. CDR3 sequence: CASRDTSYEQYF. CDR3 DNA: TGTGCCAGCCGGGACACCTCCTACGAGCAGTACTTC.

The chain is built from TRBV27 and TRBJ2-7; D is unclear. Per the germline V gene, CDR1 is MNHEY and CDR2 is SMNVEV (reference sequence). Trimming took off 1 base at V and 0 bases at J, with 4 bases between the two ends. The CDR3 has 13 amino acids. The DNA for the CDR3 is TGTGCCAGCAGTTTATACGCCTCCTACGAGCAGTACTTC. This encodes CASSLYASYEQYF.

The CDR3 is CASSPQGNDNQPQHF. CDR3 bases: TGCGCCAGCAGCCCCCAGGGGAATGACAATCAGCCCCAGCATTTT. The chain recombines TRBV4-1 with TRBJ1-5; D is possibly TRBD1 (6 bases). This CDR3 region has 15 residues. From germline, CDR1 is MGHRA and CDR2 YSYEKL. V gave up 4 bases and J gave up 3 bases, with 13 bases separating them.

This clone was recorded once. The V call is TRBV10-2, the J call TRBJ1-5; 7 positions match TRBD1. Trimming cost V 3 bases and J 4 bases; bases outside gene matches: 9. Germline CDR1 WSHSY, CDR2 SAAADI. The CDR3 has 16 residues. The CDR3 DNA reads as TGCGCCAGCAGTGATACTGACAGGGTCAGGAATCAGCCCCAGCATTTT. This sequence encodes CASSDTDRVRNQPQHF.

Only one count was recorded for this clone. The chain carries TRBV7-6 and TRBJ2-7; no definite D call. V lost 8 bases to trimming and J lost 6 bases, with 11 bases between them. Germline V gene sequence: CDR1 SGHVS, CDR2 FNYEAQ. The length of the CDR3 is 11 residues. The DNA for the CDR3 is TGTGCCAGCGGAGCTGGGCGCGAGCAGTACTTC. The encoded protein is CASGAGREQYF.

This CDR3 is CASSFEGGTEAFF. The CDR3 region has the DNA TGTGCCAGCAGCTTTGAAGGGGGAACTGAAGCTTTCTTT. This sequence joins TRBV13 and TRBJ1-1; tentative D call: TRBD1 (6 bases). Trimming removed 3 bases at V and 5 bases at J, with 10 bases between. This CDR3 region has 13 residues. Germline V gene sequence: CDR1 PRHDT, CDR2 FYEKMQ (reference sequence).

The rearrangement links TRBV13 to TRBJ1-1; 7 bases match TRBD1. Per germline, CDR1 PRHDT and CDR2 FYEKMQ (reference sequence). This CDR3 has 16 residues. Trimming at V came to 4 bases and at J to 3 bases, leaving 11 bases not matched to a gene. The CDR3 loop reads CASSSSLRTGDTEAFF. CDR3 in DNA: TGTGCCAGCAGCTCCTCTCTGAGGACAGGAGACACTGAAGCTTTCTTT.

The chain has TRBV5-1 and TRBJ2-3; D unresolved. V was shortened by 5 bases and J by 0 bases, with 7 bases between the two germline ends. CDR3 size: 13 residues. Germline CDR1 and CDR2: SGHRS and YFSETQ. CDR3 loop: CASRRASTDTQYF. The CDR3 DNA follows: TGCGCCAGCAGACGCGCGAGCACAGATACGCAGTATTTT.

Comments on this clone: A read error is likely, as this CDR3 ends without the conserved phenylalanine or tryptophan. The gene calls are TRBV25-1 and TRBJ1-2; the D gene is possibly TRBD1 (6 bases). The CDR3 has 16 residues. Trimming removed 5 bases at V and 0 bases at J, with 16 bases between. The germline V gene encodes CDR1 MGHDK and CDR2 SYGVNS. CDR3 nucleotides: TGTGCCAGCAGTCCGGGGAGGAGGGGGGCTAACTATGGCTACACCTCC. Translated, it gives CASSPGRRGANYGYTS.

This chain connects TRBV7-9 to TRBJ1-2, with D tentatively TRBD1 (5 bases). The CDR3 loop spans 14 amino acids. The V gene lost 1 base and the J gene lost 4 bases, with 10 bases spanning the gap. Germline CDR1 is SEHNR and CDR2 is FQNEAQ (reference sequence). The CDR3 region has the DNA TGTGCCAGCAGCTTAGAAGGGGTGGGCTATGGCTACACCTTC. It is translated as CASSLEGVGYGYTF.

The chain has TRBV28 and TRBJ2-1, with 7 nucleotides matching TRBD2. J gave up 0 bases and V 3 bases, and 8 bases lay outside the gene matches. This CDR3 is built from 17 residues. CDR1 and CDR2 from the germline V gene are MDHEN and SYDVKM. The CDR3 is CASSFGASGSSYNEQFF. CDR3 DNA: TGTGCCAGCAGTTTTGGTGCTAGCGGAAGCTCCTACAATGAGCAGTTCTTC.

This clone was seen only once. This chain uses TRBV27 with TRBJ2-1; maybe TRBD2 (6 bases). Germline-derived CDR1 and CDR2 are MNHEY and SMNVEV (reference sequence). Trimming shortened V by 1 base and J by 2 bases, and 12 bases separated the two germline ends. The CDR3 loop spans 16 amino acids. CDR3 nucleotide sequence: TGTGCCAGCAGTTTATATGGCGGAGGGACCTACAATGAGCAGTTCTTC. It codes for CASSLYGGGTYNEQFF.

The chain links TRBV5-1 to TRBJ2-7; D not resolved. Germline V gene sequence: CDR1 SGHRS, CDR2 YFSETQ. This CDR3 region has 14 residues. Trimming cost V 0 bases and J 5 bases, with 12 bases left between them. The CDR3 coding sequence is TGCGCCAGCAGCTTGGAGGTTGGGGTCGACGAGCAGTACTTC. This codes for CASSLEVGVDEQYF.

The chain carries TRBV7-2 and TRBJ1-5, with 9 bases aligning to TRBD1. Germline CDR1 and CDR2: SGHTA and FQGNSA. V lost 5 bases and J lost 4; bases outside the gene matches: 9. The CDR3 has 16 residues. The CDR3 protein is CASSALDRGLNQPQHF. CDR3 DNA sequence: TGTGCCAGCAGCGCACTCGACAGGGGGTTAAATCAGCCCCAGCATTTT.